This entry lists 9 T cell receptor beta chains sequenced from one sample in a study of Graves' ophthalmopathy and Graves' hyperthyroidism. The authors amplified TCR beta CDR3 regions from RNA transcripts. Second-round multiplex PCR followed a first-round RT-PCR using HTBI primers. Using its own MiXCR run on the multiplex PCR reads, TCRdb lists one record per CDR3 protein. There are around 170,000 distinct CDR3 sequences in the sample; over 35% occur only once, and around 5.8% lies in the top ten. Sequenced material: peripheral blood. Receptor source: a woman aged 40-49 years with Graves' ophthalmopathy.

This clonotype came up many times. The V gene is TRBV6-5, the J gene TRBJ2-2; 10 positions match TRBD1. Germline V lookup: CDR1 MNHEY, CDR2 SVGAGI. With V trimmed by 8 bases and J by 6 bases, 3 bases remained unmatched. The CDR3 contains 13 residues. The CDR3 coding sequence is TGTGCCAGCGAGGGACAGGGGCCCGGGGAGCTGTTTTTT. The encoded protein is CASEGQGPGELFF.

This chain joins TRBV6-5 and TRBJ1-6; D gene uncertain. V was shortened by 5 bases and J by 3 bases, with 14 bases between the two germline ends. CDR1 is MNHEY, CDR2 SVGAGI, per germline. The CDR3 covers 16 residues. CDR3 bases: TGTGCCAGCAGTCCCTCGGACGGTGGCTATAATTCACCCCTCCACTTT. Its translation: CASSPSDGGYNSPLHF.

This clonotype has a count of ten or more. CDR3 coding DNA: TGCAGTGCTAGATTATTTAGCGGGAGAGGAAATACTGAGACCCAGTACTTC. Its protein is CSARLFSGRGNTETQYF. The J gene is TRBJ2-5, the V gene TRBV20-1, with 9 bases that match TRBD2. The V segment lost 2 bases and the J segment 5 bases; nucleotides outside the gene matches: 15. Per the germline V gene, CDR1 is DFQATT and CDR2 is SNEGSKA (reference sequence). The CDR3 has 17 residues.

The sample holds many counts of this clonotype. This chain connects TRBV28 to TRBJ1-2, with no clear D. The V end was cut by 8 bases, the J end by 1 base, with 17 bases between. Germline V gene lookup returns CDR1 MDHEN and CDR2 SYDVKM. The CDR3 is made up of 15 amino acids. The CDR3 spells CASGFRTTDNYGYTF. The CDR3 coding sequence is TGTGCCAGCGGATTCCGTACCACAGATAACTATGGCTACACCTTC.

This clonotype was picked up many times. V and J are TRBV20-1 and TRBJ1-2, with 9 bases lining up with TRBD1. Germline loops: CDR1 DFQATT, CDR2 SNEGSKA (reference sequence). CDR3 length: 13 amino acids. J gave up 3 bases and V 5 bases, and 4 bases lay outside the gene matches. CDR3 amino acids: CSASQGADYGYTF. The CDR3 DNA reads as TGCAGTGCTTCACAGGGGGCGGACTATGGCTACACCTTC.

This clonotype was found once. The chain carries TRBV28 and TRBJ1-1; 8 nucleotides align to TRBD1. Trimming cost V 11 bases and J 1 base; bases outside gene matches: 12. The CDR3 consists of 15 residues. The germline V gene encodes CDR1 MDHEN and CDR2 SYDVKM. The CDR3 protein is CAGSSGGAGNTEAFF. The CDR3 nucleotides are TGTGCCGGGAGTTCAGGGGGCGCGGGGAACACTGAAGCTTTCTTT.

The chain recombines TRBV7-9 with TRBJ2-7; TRBD1 might be the D (6 bases). CDR1 and CDR2 (germline): SEHNR, FQNEAQ (reference sequence). The CDR3 consists of 12 residues. V lost 5 bases to trimming and J lost 6 bases, with 11 bases between them. Here the CDR3 DNA reads TGTGCCAGCAGCACCACAGGGCTCGAGCAGTACTTC. Its protein is CASSTTGLEQYF.

V gene TRBV7-2 combines with J gene TRBJ2-5, with a possible D match to TRBD1 (6 bases). V was pared by 5 bases and J by 4 bases, with 14 bases between. CDR3 length: 14 amino acids. Germline CDR1 reads SGHTA; CDR2 reads FQGNSA. The DNA for the CDR3 is TGTGCCAGCAGCCCGGACAGTTTGGGAGAGACCCAGTACTTC. Amino acids: CASSPDSLGETQYF.

The sample holds many counts of this clonotype. The chain combines TRBV6-5 with TRBJ1-2, with 8 positions matching TRBD1. Germline V lookup: CDR1 MNHEY, CDR2 SVGAGI. V shed 6 bases, J shed 4 bases, and the junction held 4 bases outside the gene matches. CDR3 size: 13 residues. CDR3 amino acids: CASSQGAGYGYTF. The CDR3 DNA is TGTGCCAGCAGCCAGGGGGCCGGCTATGGCTACACCTTC.